This T cell receptor beta chain was found in a study of T cells after yellow fever vaccination. Study conclusions and caveats: The presence of abundant clonotypes contaminating from the bulk population was possible in FACS-sorted repertoires.

By 5'RACE template switching, TCR cDNA was produced, with a universal primer site and UMIs added in the process. TCRdb re-called the 5' RACE reads through MiXCR, storing one row per CDR3 protein. Of about 320,000 distinct CDR3 sequences in the sample, over 3.5% are singletons; the top ten hold 15% to 20%. This clonotype has a count of ten or more. The target antigen is unknown. The sample in question was PBMCs, obtained 15 days after the yellow fever booster vaccination. The TCR originated in a man aged 18-30 years who received the YFV17D yellow fever vaccine.

As DNA, the CDR3 is TGTGCCAGCAGCCGTAACCCGATAAACACAGATACGCAGTATTTT. Encoded protein: CASSRNPINTDTQYF. The chain combines TRBV27 with TRBJ2-3; the D is unclear. The CDR3 covers 15 residues. V dropped 6 bases and J dropped 2 bases, with 15 bases sitting between them. CDR1 is MNHEY and CDR2 is SMNVEV in the germline V gene (reference sequence).